This TCR beta chain came from a study of spatial heterogeneity in lung cancer. Study-level results: Counts for ubiquitous and regional expanded TCRs went along with ubiquitous and regional nonsynonymous mutations, respectively. Expanded intratumoral alpha and beta TCR counts tracked tumor mutation counts.

In the case of this clonotype: The antigen is not known. The library was prepared for alpha chains; this beta chain is a stray read, so its frequency means little.

The CDR3 sequence is 16 residues long. J gave up 9 bases and V 4 bases, and 13 bases lay outside the gene matches. In germline, CDR1 is LGHNA, CDR2 YNFKEQ. Time point: sample taken at primary tumor resection. In each case, whole RNA from tumor, nontumor lung or frozen PBMC was sequenced unsorted. TCRdb re-derived calls from the 5' RACE reads in MiXCR, one entry per CDR3 protein. The repertoire has a few hundred distinct CDR3 sequences, roughly 41% of them found once; the top ten carry 20% to 25%. The starting material was lung tumor tissue, obtained at surgery. The V and J genes are TRBV4-2 and TRBJ2-2; 8 bases align to TRBD2. This clonotype was obtained from a male donor with early-stage non-small cell lung cancer. This chain's CDR3 is CASSRGQAGEYRELFF. CDR3 sequence (DNA): TGTGCCAGCAGCCGAGGTCAAGCGGGGGAATACCGGGAGCTGTTTTTT.